Shown below are 18 T cell receptor beta chains from a single sample sequenced in a study of T cell responses to AZD1222 COVID-19 vaccine. The table came from immunoSEQ multiplex PCR; TCRdb's copy has only in-frame clones and leaves some out. The sample holds under 150,000 clones, approximately 92% seen once. This specimen was peripheral blood, taken 28 days after the second AZD1222 dose. All receptors come from an adult who received the AZD1222 COVID-19 vaccine.

This sequence joins TRBV18 and TRBJ1-1, with D maybe TRBD1 (5 bases). Trimming took off 3 bases at V and 6 bases at J, with 11 bases between the two ends. The CDR3 covers 13 residues. Germline loops: CDR1 KGHSH, CDR2 LQKENI. The CDR3 region is CASSPGGDPEAFF. For the CDR3, the DNA is TGTGCCAGCTCACCCGGGGGGGACCCTGAAGCTTTCTTT.

The chain has TRBV20-1 and TRBJ1-2; D perhaps matches TRBD1 (6 bases). Germline V gene lookup returns CDR1 DFQATT and CDR2 SNEGSKA (reference sequence). The CDR3 has 12 amino acids. Trimming pared 3 bases from V and 8 bases from J, leaving 13 bases between. CDR3 region: CSASRQGYGYTF. For the CDR3, the DNA is TGCAGTGCTAGTAGGCAGGGGTACGGCTACACCTTC.

CDR3 in amino acids: CATSRGIGTGGYEQYV. DNA for the CDR3: TGTGCCACCAGCAGAGGGATTGGGACAGGTGGCTACGAGCAGTACGTC. The chain combines TRBV15 with TRBJ2-7; 8 nucleotides agree with TRBD1. Germline loops: CDR1 LNHNV, CDR2 YYDKDF (reference sequence). V gave up 1 base and J gave up 3 bases; unmatched junction bases: 8. The CDR3 sequence is 16 residues long.

The gene calls are TRBV7-8 and TRBJ2-2; D perhaps matches TRBD2 (6 bases). V lost 11 bases and J 6 bases, leaving 16 bases between the germline ends. This CDR3 is 13 amino acids long. Germline CDR1 and CDR2: SGHVS and FQNEAQ. The CDR3 DNA reads as TGTGCCGCCGGGGCTAGCGATCCCGGGGAGCTGTTTTTT. It encodes CAAGASDPGELFF.

The chain has TRBV27 and TRBJ2-3; D gene unclear. The CDR3 loop spans 15 amino acids. Trimming left V 5 bases short and J 2 bases short, with 14 bases between. Per germline, CDR1 MNHEY and CDR2 SMNVEV (reference sequence). The CDR3 DNA reads TGTGCCAGCAGTCCCCTGGCGGCTTACACAGATACGCAGTATTTT. Translation gives CASSPLAAYTDTQYF.

The genes are TRBV27 and TRBJ1-6; 12 bases fit TRBD1. Trimming removed 3 bases from V and 13 bases from J; junction bases left unmatched: 10. The germline V gene has CDR1 MNHEY and CDR2 SMNVEV (reference sequence). This CDR3 contains 16 residues. CDR3 sequence: CASSFFMGQGAYPLHF. The CDR3 coding sequence is TGTGCCAGCAGTTTTTTTATGGGACAGGGGGCGTATCCCCTCCACTTT.

The chain carries TRBV7-2 and TRBJ2-4; D not resolved. The CDR3 loop spans 14 amino acids. V gave up 1 base and J gave up 2 bases, with 6 bases separating them. From germline, CDR1 is SGHTA and CDR2 FQGNSA. CDR3 nucleotides: TGTGCCAGCAGCTTAGGAGCAACCAAAAACATTCAGTACTTC. Translating gives CASSLGATKNIQYF. Supplemented by reference TRBV7-2 and TRBJ2-4, the full variable domain reads GAGVSQSPSNKVTEKGKDVELRCDPISGHTALYWYRQSLGQGLEFLIYFQGNSAPDKSGLPSDRFSAERTGGSVSTLTIQRTQQEDSAVYLCASSLGATKNIQYFGAGTRLSVL.

The chain uses TRBV7-3 and TRBJ2-7, with D perhaps matching TRBD2 (6 bases). CDR3 length equals 13 residues. Germline V gene data show CDR1 as SGHTA and CDR2 as FQGTGA. V was pared by 2 bases and J by 5 bases, with 10 bases between. CDR3 nucleotides: TGTGCCAGCAGCTTACGGAGGGGAGACGAGCAGTACTTC. Its translation is CASSLRRGDEQYF.

The gene calls are TRBV7-9 and TRBJ1-1, with a possible D match to TRBD1 (5 bases). The germline V and J ends were trimmed by 4 bases and 2 bases, with 14 bases remaining between them. This CDR3 is built from 15 residues. From germline, CDR1 is SEHNR and CDR2 FQNEAQ (reference sequence). The chain's CDR3 is CASSSRWRGNTEAFF. The CDR3 nucleotides read TGTGCCAGCAGCTCAAGGTGGAGGGGTAACACTGAAGCTTTCTTT.

This chain links TRBV7-2 with TRBJ2-7, with a weak D call TRBD2 (6 bases). The CDR3 is 14 residues long. In germline, CDR1 is SGHTA, CDR2 FQGNSA. The V end lost 5 bases, the J end lost 0 bases, and 11 bases lay between the germline ends. The CDR3 nucleotides read TGTGCCAGCAGCCGGGACTGGCGCTCCTACGAGCAGTACTTC. Its translation: CASSRDWRSYEQYF.

On this clone: At one end the junction does not follow the germline gene, possibly because of a read error. V usage is TRBV7-2 and J usage is TRBJ2-2; tentative D call: TRBD1 (6 bases). The CDR3 length is 15 residues. Per germline, CDR1 SGHTA and CDR2 FQGNSA. For the CDR3, the DNA is TGTGCCAACAGCCTGGGACATAAGAACACCGGGGAGCTGTTTTTT. Its protein is CANSLGHKNTGELFF.

The rearrangement joins TRBV5-4 to TRBJ1-1; unclear D gene. Germline V CDR1 and CDR2: SGHNT, YYREEE (reference sequence). The CDR3 contains 13 residues. V lost 4 bases to trimming and J lost 1 base, with 8 bases between them. The CDR3 nucleotides read TGTGCCAGCAGCCCCGTCTCGAACACTGAAGCTTTCTTT. It encodes CASSPVSNTEAFF.

This rearrangement joins TRBV5-1 to TRBJ2-6, with TRBD1 as a possible D gene (5 bases). This CDR3 contains 15 residues. V was trimmed by 0 bases and J by 4 bases, leaving 8 bases between them. The germline CDR1 and CDR2 sequences are SGHRS and YFSETQ. In DNA form, the CDR3 reads TGCGCCAGCAGCTTGGCAGGGCCCGGGGCCAACGTCCTGACTTTC. Translation gives CASSLAGPGANVLTF.

Note on this clone: The junction departs from the called germline gene at one end, perhaps through a read error. The chain carries TRBV6-5 and TRBJ1-2; no clear D gene. Germline V lookup: CDR1 MNHEY, CDR2 SVGAGI. The CDR3 is 12 amino acids. The CDR3 sequence: CASSRHTPGFNF. The CDR3 nucleotides read TGTGCCAGCAGTCGTCACACGCCGGGCTTCAACTTC.

The rearrangement uses TRBV12-3 or TRBV12-4 and TRBJ1-1, with a weak D call TRBD1 (5 bases). V lost 4 bases and J lost 6, with 6 bases in between. There are 11 residues in the CDR3. The CDR3 loop reads CASSSRAEAFF. The CDR3 coding sequence is TGTGCCAGCAGTTCCAGGGCTGAAGCTTTCTTT.

This chain connects TRBV18 to TRBJ2-2; TRBD1 might be the D (5 bases). Trimming removed 2 bases from V and 0 bases from J, with 10 bases in between. The CDR3 is 16 residues long. Per germline, CDR1 KGHSH and CDR2 LQKENI. DNA for the CDR3: TGTGCCAGCTCACCAACGACAGAGACGAACACCGGGGAGCTGTTTTTT. Translated: CASSPTTETNTGELFF.

The chain is built from TRBV24-1 and TRBJ2-1; TRBD2 agrees at 10 bases. The CDR3 length is 18 residues. V lost 4 bases to trimming and J lost 0 bases; unmatched junction nucleotides: 8. Looked up from germline, CDR1 is KGHDR and CDR2 is SFDVKD. The CDR3 here is CATSDPGTSASSYNEQFF. CDR3 nucleotide sequence: TGTGCCACCAGTGACCCCGGGACTAGCGCGAGCTCCTACAATGAGCAGTTCTTC.

The V and J genes are TRBV5-1 and TRBJ2-2; D uncertain. The germline gives CDR1 SGHRS, CDR2 YFSETQ. The germline V and J ends were trimmed by 0 bases and 1 base, with 4 bases remaining between them. There are 14 residues in the CDR3. The CDR3 here is CASSLVVNTGELFF. CDR3 sequence (DNA): TGCGCCAGCAGCTTGGTCGTGAACACCGGGGAGCTGTTTTTT. The full variable domain, with the rest looked up from reference TRBV5-1 and TRBJ2-2, is KAGVTQTPRYLIKTRGQQVTLSCSPISGHRSVSWYQQTPGQGLQFLFEYFSETQRNKGNFPGRFSGRQFSNSRSEMNVSTLELGDSALYLCASSLVVNTGELFFGEGSRLTVL.